Below, 30 T cell receptor beta chains from the same sample are listed, as sequenced in a study of T cells in localized non-small cell lung cancer. This table comes from immunoSEQ multiplex PCR, and its TCRdb copy is limited to in-frame clones, with some not included. Seen here are tens of thousands of clones, approximately 91% observed once, and the top ten hold around a fifth. Sample: peripheral blood, taken before any cancer treatment. These receptors originate from a man between 35 and 75 years old with stage I squamous cell lung carcinoma.

The chain uses TRBV15 and TRBJ1-6; D gene ambiguous. Germline V CDR1 and CDR2: LNHNV, YYDKDF (reference sequence). V was clipped by 1 base and J by 9 bases, with 10 bases between them. CDR3 length: 14 residues. The CDR3 DNA reads as TGTGCCACCAGCAGAGTTGGCCGGGGTTCACCCCTCCACTTT. Its translation: CATSRVGRGSPLHF.

This clone has more than one count but fewer than ten. The chain uses TRBV4-1 and TRBJ2-7; D is ambiguous. The CDR3 totals 13 residues. CDR1 is MGHRA, CDR2 YSYEKL, per germline. Trimming took off 1 base at V and 4 bases at J, with 8 bases between the two ends. The CDR3 DNA sequence: TGCGCCAGCAGCCAAGGTCCCAGGTACGAGCAGTACTTC. It is translated as CASSQGPRYEQYF.

The V call is TRBV7-2, the J call TRBJ2-3; D unresolved. Germline assignment: CDR1 SGHTA and CDR2 FQGNSA. The V end lost 0 bases, the J end lost 2 bases, and 9 bases lay between the germline ends. This CDR3 comprises 15 residues. CDR3 amino acids: CASSLARRPTDTQYF. In DNA form, the CDR3 reads TGTGCCAGCAGCTTAGCCAGACGACCCACAGATACGCAGTATTTT.

The chain couples TRBV7-2 to TRBJ2-7; tentative D call: TRBD2 (6 bases). This CDR3 has 14 residues. Per germline, CDR1 SGHTA and CDR2 FQGNSA. Trimming left V 3 bases short and J 6 bases short, with 15 bases between. The CDR3 region has the DNA TGTGCCAGCAGCTTGGGAGCGGGCCCCGGCGAGCAGTACTTC. It is translated as CASSLGAGPGEQYF. The full variable domain, rest sourced from reference TRBV7-2 and TRBJ2-7, is GAGVSQSPSNKVTEKGKDVELRCDPISGHTALYWYRQSLGQGLEFLIYFQGNSAPDKSGLPSDRFSAERTGGSVSTLTIQRTQQEDSAVYLCASSLGAGPGEQYFGPGTRLTVT.

The chain uses TRBV6-1 and TRBJ1-1, with 9 positions matching TRBD1. After removal of 3 bases from V and 5 bases from J, the junction contained 10 bases not matched to a gene. The CDR3 length is 16 residues. The germline V gene has CDR1 MNHNS and CDR2 SASEGT. CDR3 amino acids: CASSDAQGQGRTEAFF. DNA of the CDR3: TGTGCCAGCAGTGATGCCCAGGGACAGGGTAGAACTGAAGCTTTCTTT.

This chain connects TRBV28 to TRBJ2-1; 8 bases line up with TRBD2. The CDR3 runs 16 residues. From germline, CDR1 is MDHEN and CDR2 SYDVKM. V dropped 2 bases and J dropped 4; count of bases not matched to a gene: 7. The CDR3 DNA sequence: TGTGCCAGCAGTTTACAACGGGGGGGATGGTACAATGAGCAGTTCTTC. The encoded protein is CASSLQRGGWYNEQFF.

This rearrangement joins TRBV27 to TRBJ1-1; the D gene is possibly TRBD1 (5 bases). V shed 5 bases and J shed 7 bases, with 20 bases lying between them. Germline V gene data show CDR1 as MNHEY and CDR2 as SMNVEV (reference sequence). The CDR3 sequence is 15 residues long. CDR3 sequence: CASSTRASTGLEAFF. The CDR3 nucleotides are TGTGCCAGCAGTACCCGAGCCTCTACGGGACTTGAAGCTTTCTTT.

This clone was detected only a few times. This chain links TRBV27 with TRBJ2-7, with D unclear. V gave up 0 bases and J gave up 0 bases, with 15 bases separating them. Looked up from germline, CDR1 is MNHEY and CDR2 is SMNVEV (reference sequence). The CDR3 is 17 residues long. Written as DNA, the CDR3 is TGTGCCAGCAGTTTATCAGTAGGGCAGTGGAGCTCCTACGAGCAGTACTTC. It yields the protein CASSLSVGQWSSYEQYF.

The chain has TRBV5-4 and TRBJ2-6; D possibly corresponds to TRBD2 (6 bases). CDR1 SGHNT and CDR2 YYREEE come from the germline V gene (reference sequence). With 4 bases removed from V and 0 bases from J, the gap between germline ends came to 14 bases. The CDR3 consists of 17 residues. The CDR3 reads CASSLGTFSSGANVLTF. CDR3 DNA: TGTGCCAGCAGCCTGGGGACTTTTAGCTCTGGGGCCAACGTCCTGACTTTC.

The V and J genes are TRBV6-1 and TRBJ2-7, with 12 positions matching TRBD2. The CDR3 contains 14 residues. V dropped 5 bases and J dropped 3; count of bases not matched to a gene: 2. The germline V gene has CDR1 MNHNS and CDR2 SASEGT. This chain's CDR3 is CASSTSGGIYEQYF. Here the CDR3 DNA reads TGTGCCAGCAGTACTAGCGGGGGGATCTACGAGCAGTACTTC.

This clone was recorded once. V and J are TRBV11-2 and TRBJ2-3; D is unclear. The CDR3 is made up of 12 amino acids. The ends were cut back, 5 bases at V and 4 bases at J, with 7 bases in the middle. CDR1 SGHAT and CDR2 FQNNGV come from the germline V gene. CDR3 coding DNA: TGTGCCAGCAGCCCACGTTCAGATACGCAGTATTTT. Protein: CASSPRSDTQYF.

The V call is TRBV9, the J call TRBJ2-5; 10 bases match TRBD2. Trimming at V came to 4 bases and at J to 4 bases, leaving 19 bases not matched to a gene. This CDR3 is built from 19 residues. Germline V gene lookup returns CDR1 SGDLS and CDR2 YYNGEE. The CDR3 nucleotides are TGTGCCAGCAGCCCTAGTGTCAGCGGGGGGGCCTACTGGGGAGAGACCCAGTACTTC. As protein: CASSPSVSGGAYWGETQYF.

The chain combines TRBV19 with TRBJ1-1, with 9 bases matching TRBD1. Looked up from germline, CDR1 is LNHDA and CDR2 is SQIVND (reference sequence). The CDR3 contains 15 residues. V was pared by 7 bases and J by 0 bases, with 6 bases of the junction left unmatched. CDR3 sequence (DNA): TGTGCCAGTAAGATCGGACAGGGGATGAACACTGAAGCTTTCTTT. It specifies CASKIGQGMNTEAFF.

This clone was seen once. This chain links TRBV29-1 with TRBJ1-2, with D possibly being TRBD1 (5 bases). CDR1 and CDR2 (germline): SQVTM, ANQGSEA. V lost 6 bases and J 4 bases, leaving 15 bases between the germline ends. The CDR3 consists of 13 residues. This CDR3 reads CSVLGGILYGYTF. CDR3 coding DNA: TGCAGCGTCCTCGGGGGGATCCTCTATGGCTACACCTTC.

The chain has TRBV6-5 and TRBJ2-1; no reliable D call. CDR1 is MNHEY, CDR2 SVGAGI, per germline. Trimming pared 2 bases from V and 4 bases from J, leaving 3 bases between. This CDR3 spans 12 amino acids. CDR3 coding DNA: TGTGCCAGCAGTTACAGTTACAATGAGCAGTTCTTC. As protein: CASSYSYNEQFF.

The V and J genes are TRBV29-1 and TRBJ2-4; D perhaps matches TRBD2 (6 bases). Looked up from germline, CDR1 is SQVTM and CDR2 is ANQGSEA. The CDR3 has 14 amino acids. Trimming removed 1 base from V and 1 base from J, with 8 bases in between. CDR3: CSVEGGEAKNIQYF. The CDR3, as DNA: TGCAGCGTTGAAGGGGGGGAGGCCAAAAACATTCAGTACTTC. Filled out from reference TRBV29-1 and TRBJ2-4, the complete variable domain reads SAVISQKPSRDICQRGTSLTIQCQVDSQVTMMFWYRQQPGQSLTLIATANQGSEATYESGFVIDKFPISRPNLTFSTLTVSNMSPEDSSIYLCSVEGGEAKNIQYFGAGTRLSVL.

CDR3 in DNA: TGTGCCAGCAGCATGAAGACTAGCGAGAATGAGCAGTTCTTC. Translated: CASSMKTSENEQFF. V gene TRBV5-6 combines with J gene TRBJ2-1, with TRBD2 matching over 8 bases. V was pared by 4 bases and J by 7 bases, with 7 bases of the junction left unmatched. Germline lookup yields CDR1 SGHDT and CDR2 YYEEEE. The CDR3 length is 14 residues.

The genes are TRBV6-6 and TRBJ2-3; D may be TRBD2 (6 bases). The length of the CDR3 is 16 residues. Trimming stripped 1 base from V and 3 bases from J, with 14 bases between. From germline, CDR1 is MNHNY and CDR2 SVGAGI (reference sequence). This chain's CDR3 is CASSYLAVTLTDTQYF. CDR3 DNA sequence: TGTGCCAGCAGTTACTTAGCGGTTACCCTAACAGATACGCAGTATTTT.

CDR3: CASSSRDRGTGELFF. The CDR3 DNA is TGTGCCAGCAGCTCCCGGGACAGGGGGACCGGGGAGCTGTTTTTT. The rearrangement links TRBV7-2 to TRBJ2-2, with 11 bases that match TRBD1. CDR1 SGHTA and CDR2 FQGNSA come from the germline V gene. Losses at the gene ends were 4 bases for V and 5 bases for J; bases not matched to a gene: 3. This CDR3 is built from 15 residues.

The chain uses TRBV4-1 and TRBJ2-3; D remains unclear. V was pared by 4 bases and J by 1 base, with 9 bases between. The CDR3 has 14 amino acids. From germline, CDR1 is MGHRA and CDR2 YSYEKL. The CDR3 DNA reads as TGCGCCAGCAGCCCCCGTCCGGGCACAGATACGCAGTATTTT. Protein: CASSPRPGTDTQYF.

This sequence joins TRBV5-3 and TRBJ1-4; tentatively, D is TRBD1 (5 bases). TRBV5-3 is flagged as an ORF with uncertain function. This CDR3 is built from 16 residues. Trimming stripped 7 bases from V and 0 bases from J, with 16 bases between. CDR3 bases: TGTGCCAGAGTACCGGGACCGCACTCAACTAATGAAAAACTGTTTTTT. It codes for CARVPGPHSTNEKLFF.

J is TRBJ2-3 and V is TRBV18, with D uncertain. Trimming pared 2 bases from V and 2 bases from J, leaving 8 bases between. This CDR3 is 14 amino acids long. From germline, CDR1 is KGHSH and CDR2 LQKENI. The CDR3 region is CASSPRSDTDTQYF. CDR3 nucleotides: TGTGCCAGCTCACCAAGGTCAGACACAGATACGCAGTATTTT.

V usage is TRBV18 and J usage is TRBJ2-7, with D possibly called TRBD1 or TRBD2 (5 bases each). There are 14 residues in the CDR3. Germline CDR1 KGHSH, CDR2 LQKENI. V lost 6 bases to trimming and J lost 2 bases, with 14 bases between them. The CDR3 loop is CASSRDGNTYEQYF. In nucleotides, the CDR3 is TGTGCCAGCTCCCGGGACGGGAACACCTACGAGCAGTACTTC.

CDR3 protein: CASSQEGREEAFF. The CDR3 nucleotides are TGCGCCAGCAGCCAAGAAGGAAGAGAGGAAGCTTTCTTT. The gene calls are TRBV4-1 and TRBJ1-1; no firm D call. Germline CDR1 reads MGHRA; CDR2 reads YSYEKL. With 0 bases removed from V and 8 bases from J, the gap between germline ends came to 10 bases. This CDR3 is built from 13 residues.

This clone has only one observation. The V call is TRBV6-5, the J call TRBJ1-1; tentative D call: TRBD1 (5 bases). CDR3 size: 13 residues. Germline V gene lookup returns CDR1 MNHEY and CDR2 SVGAGI. V shed 7 bases and J shed 8 bases, with 17 bases lying between them. CDR3 in amino acids: CASITGRGSEAFF. CDR3 coding DNA: TGTGCCAGCATAACAGGCCGCGGGTCCGAAGCTTTCTTT.

This chain joins TRBV10-3 and TRBJ2-6, with 8 bases aligning to TRBD1. The V gene end was trimmed by 4 bases and the J gene end by 3 bases; junction bases not matched to a gene: 8. This CDR3 comprises 17 residues. Germline CDR1 is ENHRY and CDR2 is SYGVKD. The CDR3 sequence: CAISGRTGWNGANVLTF. For the CDR3, the DNA is TGTGCCATCAGTGGGAGGACAGGGTGGAATGGGGCCAACGTCCTGACTTTC.

The rearrangement uses TRBV9 and TRBJ1-2; no clear D gene. Trimming took 0 bases from V and 4 from J, leaving 10 bases between them. CDR1 and CDR2 (germline): SGDLS, YYNGEE. The length of the CDR3 is 14 residues. In DNA form, the CDR3 reads TGTGCCAGCAGCGTAGACGGTGGTTTCTATGGCTACACCTTC. Amino acid sequence: CASSVDGGFYGYTF.

This rearrangement joins TRBV19 to TRBJ2-6; D remains ambiguous. Looked up from germline, CDR1 is LNHDA and CDR2 is SQIVND (reference sequence). The CDR3 covers 16 residues. The ends were cut back, 5 bases at V and 1 base at J, with 12 bases in the middle. The CDR3 DNA is TGTGCCAGTAGTGGCGCGTATGGTTCTGGGGCCAACGTCCTGACTTTC. It encodes CASSGAYGSGANVLTF. Filled out from reference TRBV19 and TRBJ2-6, the complete variable domain reads DGGITQSPKYLFRKEGQNVTLSCEQNLNHDAMYWYRQDPGQGLRLIYYSQIVNDFQKGDIAEGYSVSREKKESFPLTVTSAQKNPTAFYLCASSGAYGSGANVLTFGAGSRLTVL.

V gene TRBV4-3 combines with J gene TRBJ2-5; D possibly corresponds to TRBD2 (6 bases). Germline CDR1 is LGHNA and CDR2 is YSLEER. There are 14 residues in the CDR3. V was shortened by 1 base and J by 5 bases, with 11 bases between the two germline ends. CDR3 sequence reads: CASSQGLGGETQYF. CDR3 DNA: TGCGCCAGCAGCCAAGGACTAGGCGGGGAGACCCAGTACTTC.

The genes are TRBV10-3 and TRBJ2-3, with 7 positions matching TRBD2. The V and J ends lost 10 bases and 2 bases, in that order; junction bases with no gene match: 12. From germline, CDR1 is ENHRY and CDR2 SYGVKD. The CDR3 runs 15 residues. The CDR3 loop is CATNPKRGSTDTQYF. As DNA, the CDR3 is TGTGCCACCAACCCGAAGCGGGGTTCCACAGATACGCAGTATTTT.